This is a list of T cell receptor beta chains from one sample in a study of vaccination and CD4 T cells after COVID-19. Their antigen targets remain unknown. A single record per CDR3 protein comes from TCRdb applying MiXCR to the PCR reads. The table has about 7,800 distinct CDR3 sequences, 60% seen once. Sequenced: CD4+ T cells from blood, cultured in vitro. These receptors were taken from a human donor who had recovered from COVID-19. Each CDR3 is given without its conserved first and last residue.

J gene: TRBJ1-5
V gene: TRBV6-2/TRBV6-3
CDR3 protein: ASSFPPDQPQH

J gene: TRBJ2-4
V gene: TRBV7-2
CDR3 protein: ASSSREAKNIQY

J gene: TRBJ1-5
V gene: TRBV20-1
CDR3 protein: SAWTGNNQPQH

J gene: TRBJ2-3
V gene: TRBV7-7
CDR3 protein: ASSRRRRWDTQY

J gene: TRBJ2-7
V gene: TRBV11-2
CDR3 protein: ASSLDLVGRSYEQY

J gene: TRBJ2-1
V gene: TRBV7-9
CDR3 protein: ASSLSGGAWGQF

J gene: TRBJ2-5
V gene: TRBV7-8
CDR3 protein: ASSLVGPGETQY

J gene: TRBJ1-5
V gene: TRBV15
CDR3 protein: ATRGQETNQPQH

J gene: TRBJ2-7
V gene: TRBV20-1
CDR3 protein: SARRRAAGRSTYEQY

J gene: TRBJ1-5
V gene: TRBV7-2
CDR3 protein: ASSLRIGGSQH

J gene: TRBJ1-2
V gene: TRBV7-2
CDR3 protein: ASSPQGPYGYT

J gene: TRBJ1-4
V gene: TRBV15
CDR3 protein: ATSRDTRSTYH

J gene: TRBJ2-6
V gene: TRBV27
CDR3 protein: ASSLTGAGANVLT

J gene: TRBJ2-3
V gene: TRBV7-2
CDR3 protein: ASSFGASGSTTDTQY

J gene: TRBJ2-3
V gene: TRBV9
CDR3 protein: ASSPGLAGGGDTQY

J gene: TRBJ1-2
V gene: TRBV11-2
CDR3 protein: ASSSTGAQRVGYT

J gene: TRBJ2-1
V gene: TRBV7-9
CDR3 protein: ASGAGGLNEQF

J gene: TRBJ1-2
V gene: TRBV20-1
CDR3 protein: SASRGSNGYT

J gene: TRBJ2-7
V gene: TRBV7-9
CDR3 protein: ASSLWLAGGPGEQY

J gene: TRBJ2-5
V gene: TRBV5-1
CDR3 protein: ASSLGGTREETQY

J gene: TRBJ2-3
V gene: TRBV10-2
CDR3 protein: ASRDSFRTDTQY

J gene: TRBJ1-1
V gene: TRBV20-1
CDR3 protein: SARNPNLGATEAF

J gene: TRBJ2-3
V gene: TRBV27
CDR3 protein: ASSSHGGAKRTDTQY

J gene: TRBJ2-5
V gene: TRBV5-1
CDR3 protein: ASSLDTQETQY

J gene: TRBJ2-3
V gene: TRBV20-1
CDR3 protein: SAMVDTDTQY

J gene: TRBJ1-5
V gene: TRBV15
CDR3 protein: ATGSNNQPQH

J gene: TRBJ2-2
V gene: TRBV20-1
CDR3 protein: SARLILAGDTGELF

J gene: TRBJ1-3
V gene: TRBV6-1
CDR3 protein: ASSEGVGNTIY

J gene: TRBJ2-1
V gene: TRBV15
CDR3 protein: ATSMTRSYNEQF

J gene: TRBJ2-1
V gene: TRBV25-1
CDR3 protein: ASSHSGPGYGEQF

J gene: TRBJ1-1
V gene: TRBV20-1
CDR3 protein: SARDRRQGNTEAF

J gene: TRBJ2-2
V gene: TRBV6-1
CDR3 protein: ASMPGGGRELF

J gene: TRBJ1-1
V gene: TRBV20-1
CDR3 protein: SATDPGGGNTEAF

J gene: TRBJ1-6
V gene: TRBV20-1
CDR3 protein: SAGLGGSYNSPLH

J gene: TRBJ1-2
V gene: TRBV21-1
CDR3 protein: ASSKYSRKENYGYT

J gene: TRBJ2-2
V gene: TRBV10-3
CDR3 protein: AISPTSGGPNTGELF

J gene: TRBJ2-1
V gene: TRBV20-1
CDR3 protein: SVRLAGVINEQF